The entry below gives a single TCR beta chain sequence along with its context. Profiled with immunoSEQ multiplex PCR; TCRdb holds only in-frame clones, not every one. The sample has 90,000 to 110,000 clones, 80% to 90% seen once; the top ten hold 7.5% to 10%. This sample was taken from a study of blood T cell repertoires in COVID-19. Sequenced input: peripheral blood. This clonotype was obtained from a woman in her 70s with acute or convalescent COVID-19.

In nucleotides, the CDR3 is TGTGCCAGCAGCCCCACGACAGGACTCAGAGGGGATGGCTACACCTTC. Protein: CASSPTTGLRGDGYTF. The J gene is TRBJ1-2, the V gene TRBV3-1 (or the pseudogene TRBV3-2); a weak D match, TRBD1 (6 bases). The CDR3 contains 16 residues. V was cut by 4 bases and J by 6 bases, with 21 bases left in between. Per the germline V gene, CDR1 is LGHDT and CDR2 is YNNKEL (reference sequence).